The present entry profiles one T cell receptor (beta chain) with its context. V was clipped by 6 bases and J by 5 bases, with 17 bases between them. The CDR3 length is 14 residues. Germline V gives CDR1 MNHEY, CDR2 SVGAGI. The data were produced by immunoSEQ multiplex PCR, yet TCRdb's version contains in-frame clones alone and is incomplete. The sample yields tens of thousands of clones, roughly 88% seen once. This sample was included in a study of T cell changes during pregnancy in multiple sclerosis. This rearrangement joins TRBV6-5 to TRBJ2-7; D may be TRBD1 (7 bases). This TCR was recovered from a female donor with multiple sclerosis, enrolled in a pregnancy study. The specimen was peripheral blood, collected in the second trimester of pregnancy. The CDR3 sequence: CASRILPGGNEQYF. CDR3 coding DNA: TGTGCCAGCAGGATCTTACCAGGGGGGAACGAGCAGTACTTC.